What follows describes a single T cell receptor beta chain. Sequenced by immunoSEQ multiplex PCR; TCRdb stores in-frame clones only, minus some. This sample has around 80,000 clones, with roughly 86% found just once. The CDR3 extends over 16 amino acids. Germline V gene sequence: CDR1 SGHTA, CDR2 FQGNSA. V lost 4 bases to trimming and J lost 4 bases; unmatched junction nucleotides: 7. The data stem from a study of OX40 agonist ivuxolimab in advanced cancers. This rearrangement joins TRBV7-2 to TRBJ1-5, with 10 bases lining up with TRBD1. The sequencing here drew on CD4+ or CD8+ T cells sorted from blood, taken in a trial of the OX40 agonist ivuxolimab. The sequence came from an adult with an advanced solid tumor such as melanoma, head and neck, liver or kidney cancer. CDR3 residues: CASSSQTGGWNQPQHF. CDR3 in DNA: TGTGCCAGCAGCTCACAGACAGGGGGCTGGAATCAGCCCCAGCATTTT.